These 23 T cell receptor beta chains share one sample of origin, sequenced in a study of T cell responses to AZD1222 COVID-19 vaccine. Profiling relied on immunoSEQ multiplex PCR, and the TCRdb table lists in-frame clones only, not all of them. This table holds approximately 120,000 clones, around 90% found once. Source: peripheral blood, taken on day 0 of AZD1222 vaccination. The receptors originated from an adult in good health.

The chain joins TRBV5-8 to TRBJ1-2; 7 bases map to TRBD1. The V and J ends lost 4 bases and 7 bases, in that order; junction bases with no gene match: 19. Germline-derived CDR1 and CDR2 are SGHTS and YDEGEE. This CDR3 has 17 amino acids. The CDR3 sequence: CASSQPGQARLGSGYTF. The CDR3 region has the DNA TGTGCCAGCAGCCAACCCGGACAGGCCCGACTAGGGAGTGGCTACACCTTC.

The CDR3 DNA follows: TGTGCCAGCAGTTTATCGGAGAACTATGGCTACACCTTC. Residues: CASSLSENYGYTF. This chain uses TRBV12-3 or TRBV12-4 with TRBJ1-2; D remains unclear. Trimming took off 2 bases at V and 2 bases at J, with 6 bases between the two ends. This CDR3 is 13 amino acids long.

V gene TRBV12-3 or TRBV12-4 combines with J gene TRBJ1-5, with D tentatively TRBD1 (6 bases). V lost 3 bases and J lost 11, with 8 bases in between. The CDR3 is 11 residues long. Written as DNA, the CDR3 is TGTGCCAGCAGTTTTGGGGGCTCCCAGCATTTT. It encodes CASSFGGSQHF.

This sequence joins TRBV7-3 and TRBJ2-3; D is unresolved. There are 14 residues in the CDR3. V shed 1 base and J shed 6 bases, with 11 bases lying between them. CDR1 and CDR2 (germline): SGHTA, FQGTGA. CDR3 in amino acids: CASSLMAEYDTQYF. The DNA of the CDR3 is TGTGCCAGCAGCTTAATGGCGGAGTACGATACGCAGTATTTT. Using reference TRBV7-3 and TRBJ2-3 for the parts outside the CDR3, the full variable domain is GAGVSQTPSNKVTEKGKYVELRCDPISGHTALYWYRQSLGQGPEFLIYFQGTGAADDSGLPNDRFFAVRPEGSVSTLKIQRTERGDSAVYLCASSLMAEYDTQYFGPGTRLTVL.

The chain links TRBV29-1 to TRBJ1-1; D is uncertain. The V gene's germline CDR1 is SQVTM and CDR2 ANQGSEA. Trimming took 0 bases from V and 0 from J, leaving 14 bases between them. This CDR3 has 16 amino acids. CDR3 residues: CSVEDSRTIMNTEAFF. As DNA, the CDR3 is TGCAGCGTTGAAGACAGCAGAACTATTATGAACACTGAAGCTTTCTTT.

For this clone: This sample also contains other DNA sequences that code for the same CDR3. The rearrangement links TRBV3-1 (or the pseudogene TRBV3-2) to TRBJ2-7, with D unclear. This CDR3 is 12 amino acids long. Trimming took 4 bases from V and 2 from J, leaving 6 bases between them. Germline lookup yields CDR1 LGHDT and CDR2 YNNKEL (reference sequence). This CDR3 reads CASSPGPYEQYF. In nucleotides, the CDR3 is TGTGCCAGCAGCCCCGGGCCCTACGAGCAGTACTTC.

This sequence joins TRBV6-5 and TRBJ2-7; no clear D gene. Germline CDR1 and CDR2: MNHEY and SVGAGI. With 2 bases removed from V and 2 bases from J, the gap between germline ends came to 10 bases. The CDR3 contains 14 residues. CDR3 bases: TGTGCCAGCAGTTACAGGGCCAGGACCTACGAGCAGTACTTC. Amino acid sequence: CASSYRARTYEQYF.

This chain links TRBV5-6 with TRBJ2-5, with 7 bases that match TRBD2. Germline V lookup: CDR1 SGHDT, CDR2 YYEEEE. The V and J ends lost 2 bases and 2 bases, in that order; junction bases with no gene match: 9. This CDR3 spans 16 amino acids. Here the CDR3 DNA reads TGTGCCAGCAGCTTCCCTAGCGGACCGTTTCAAGAGACCCAGTACTTC. This codes for CASSFPSGPFQETQYF.

V is TRBV2 and J is TRBJ2-3, with D maybe TRBD2 (7 bases). CDR1 is SNHLY and CDR2 is FYNNEI in the germline V gene. CDR3 length: 15 amino acids. The V gene lost 1 base and the J gene lost 4 bases, with 12 bases spanning the gap. The CDR3 loop is CASSEGPGGADTQYF. DNA of the CDR3: TGTGCCAGCAGTGAAGGACCGGGGGGCGCAGATACGCAGTATTTT.

The chain is built from TRBV2 and TRBJ2-1, with D perhaps TRBD1 (5 bases). The CDR3 totals 16 residues. The germline V gene has CDR1 SNHLY and CDR2 FYNNEI. V gave up 4 bases and J gave up 0 bases, with 13 bases separating them. The CDR3 here is CASSGGRGNSYNEQFF. DNA for the CDR3: TGTGCCAGCAGTGGAGGTAGGGGCAACTCCTACAATGAGCAGTTCTTC. Drawing the rest from reference TRBV2 and TRBJ2-1, the complete variable domain is EPEVTQTPSHQVTQMGQEVILRCVPISNHLYFYWYRQILGQKVEFLVSFYNNEISEKSEIFDDQFSVERPDGSNFTLKIRSTKLEDSAMYFCASSGGRGNSYNEQFFGPGTRLTVL.

This rearrangement joins TRBV24-1 to TRBJ2-2, with TRBD1 matching over 7 bases. CDR1 and CDR2 (germline): KGHDR, SFDVKD. This CDR3 region has 16 residues. The V and J ends lost 4 bases and 3 bases, in that order; junction bases with no gene match: 7. Written as DNA, the CDR3 is TGTGCCACCAGTGACCTAGGGACAGACGACACCGGGGAGCTGTTTTTT. Translated, it gives CATSDLGTDDTGELFF.

V and J are TRBV5-1 and TRBJ2-2, with a possible D match to TRBD1 (6 bases). Germline assignment: CDR1 SGHRS and CDR2 YFSETQ. This CDR3 is 15 amino acids long. V dropped 0 bases and J dropped 9 bases, with 15 bases sitting between them. The CDR3 DNA reads TGCGCCAGCAGCTTGGGGTTCCAGGGGAGCAGGGAGCTGTTTTTT. Translating gives CASSLGFQGSRELFF.

This sequence joins TRBV7-2 and TRBJ1-2, with D perhaps matching TRBD1 (5 bases). Trimming left V 5 bases short and J 10 bases short, with 14 bases between. CDR1 SGHTA and CDR2 FQGNSA come from the germline V gene. The length of the CDR3 is 12 residues. The CDR3 coding sequence is TGTGCCAGCAGCCCCACCTGGGGACTCTACACCTTC. It translates to CASSPTWGLYTF.

This clone appeared a few times. J is TRBJ1-2 and V is TRBV10-3; D perhaps matches TRBD1 (6 bases). Germline assignment: CDR1 ENHRY and CDR2 SYGVKD. This CDR3 is built from 14 residues. V was pared by 4 bases and J by 3 bases, with 12 bases between. CDR3: CAISAGTLDYGYTF. CDR3 in DNA: TGTGCCATCAGTGCGGGGACACTAGACTATGGCTACACCTTC.

The rearrangement joins TRBV9 to TRBJ2-5; TRBD2 matches at 9 bases. V lost 2 bases to trimming and J lost 4 bases; unmatched junction nucleotides: 3. CDR3 size: 14 residues. Germline V gives CDR1 SGDLS, CDR2 YYNGEE. The CDR3 nucleotides are TGTGCCAGCAGCGTCGGAGCGGGGGGAGAGACCCAGTACTTC. It codes for CASSVGAGGETQYF.

V usage is TRBV4-3 and J usage is TRBJ1-6, with TRBD1 matching over 8 bases. CDR3 size: 16 residues. Germline-derived CDR1 and CDR2 are LGHNA and YSLEER. The trim removed 0 bases at V and 10 bases at J, leaving 8 bases unmatched. CDR3 nucleotides: TGCGCCAGCAGCCAAGATCAAGGACAGGGAGACTCACCCCTCCACTTT. It codes for CASSQDQGQGDSPLHF.

The CDR3 loop is CASSYSAGRDGYTF. The DNA of the CDR3 is TGTGCCAGCAGTTACTCTGCAGGGAGAGATGGCTACACCTTC. The chain has TRBV6-2 or TRBV6-3 and TRBJ1-2; TRBD1 is a possible D gene (5 bases). The germline V and J ends were trimmed by 0 bases and 6 bases, with 11 bases remaining between them. CDR3 length equals 14 residues. Germline V gene lookup returns CDR1 MNHEY and CDR2 SVGEGT.

The CDR3 protein is CAWGTGGNYGYTF. The CDR3 region has the DNA TGTGCCTGGGGGACAGGGGGCAACTATGGCTACACCTTC. The rearrangement uses TRBV30 and TRBJ1-2; 12 positions agree with TRBD1. CDR3 length: 13 residues. CDR1 is GTSNPN, CDR2 SVGIG, per germline (reference sequence). Trimming at V came to 5 bases and at J to 2 bases, leaving 0 bases not matched to a gene.

The V call is TRBV18, the J call TRBJ2-3, with TRBD1 matching 8 bases. The length of the CDR3 is 15 residues. V dropped 2 bases and J dropped 3; count of bases not matched to a gene: 4. The germline CDR1 and CDR2 sequences are KGHSH and LQKENI. This CDR3 is CASSPARGLTDTQYF. The DNA of the CDR3 is TGTGCCAGCTCACCAGCCAGGGGGCTGACAGATACGCAGTATTTT.

The rearrangement joins TRBV7-8 to TRBJ1-6, with 7 bases identical to TRBD1. This CDR3 is 14 amino acids long. V was clipped by 5 bases and J by 5 bases; unmatched bases: 3. CDR1 is SGHVS, CDR2 FQNEAQ, per germline. The CDR3 reads CASSRTGDNSPLHF. In nucleotides, the CDR3 is TGTGCCAGCAGCCGTACAGGGGATAATTCACCCCTCCACTTT.

About this clone itself: The same CDR3 is also encoded by other DNA sequences in this sample. The chain employs TRBV4-3 and TRBJ1-1, with TRBD1 as a possible D gene (6 bases). V lost 4 bases and J lost 1, with 7 bases in between. The germline V gene has CDR1 LGHNA and CDR2 YSLEER. This CDR3 comprises 13 residues. DNA for the CDR3: TGCGCCAGCAGCCTGACAGGGAACACTGAAGCTTTCTTT. Protein: CASSLTGNTEAFF.

In this sample, this clone turned up a few times. The chain is built from TRBV2 and TRBJ1-6; D is ambiguous. The germline V gene has CDR1 SNHLY and CDR2 FYNNEI. The CDR3 is 14 residues long. V lost 7 bases and J lost 5, with 12 bases in between. The CDR3 reads CASIERRNNSPLHF. The CDR3 DNA reads as TGTGCCAGCATCGAGCGAAGGAATAATTCACCCCTCCACTTT.

The rearrangement links TRBV5-6 to TRBJ1-2, with D uncertain. Germline-derived CDR1 and CDR2 are SGHDT and YYEEEE. V shed 0 bases and J shed 7 bases, with 10 bases lying between them. This CDR3 has 13 residues. CDR3 sequence (DNA): TGTGCCAGCAGCTTGGGCAGGCAGGTTGGCTACACCTTC. Encoded protein: CASSLGRQVGYTF.